This TCR beta chain was found in a study of T-cell memory formation after mild COVID-19. General study points: Among contracting clones, CD4+ were mainly CM/EM and CD8+ enriched in EMRA. Balance between CD4 and CD8 was seen in clones contracting day 15 to 85, and a CD4+ lean was seen in later expanders.

For this clonotype: Antigen unknown.

One entry per CDR3 protein results from TCRdb running MiXCR on the 5' RACE reads. The sample shows 260,000 or so distinct CDR3 sequences, 15% to 20% of them seen only once. V dropped 0 bases and J dropped 0 bases, with 12 bases sitting between them. Germline V gene lookup returns CDR1 MGHRA and CDR2 YSYEKL. The length of the CDR3 is 17 residues. The chain carries TRBV4-1 and TRBJ1-5; D is unresolved. Material: PBMCs or a T cell subset sorted from them (not recorded which). The receptor was derived from a man aged 18 to 35 who had mild COVID-19 (a few samples of this study predate the infection). Cell type and time point are not known. CDR3 sequence: CASSQDIRVNSNQPQHF. The CDR3 DNA reads as TGCGCCAGCAGCCAAGATATAAGGGTTAATAGCAATCAGCCCCAGCATTTT.